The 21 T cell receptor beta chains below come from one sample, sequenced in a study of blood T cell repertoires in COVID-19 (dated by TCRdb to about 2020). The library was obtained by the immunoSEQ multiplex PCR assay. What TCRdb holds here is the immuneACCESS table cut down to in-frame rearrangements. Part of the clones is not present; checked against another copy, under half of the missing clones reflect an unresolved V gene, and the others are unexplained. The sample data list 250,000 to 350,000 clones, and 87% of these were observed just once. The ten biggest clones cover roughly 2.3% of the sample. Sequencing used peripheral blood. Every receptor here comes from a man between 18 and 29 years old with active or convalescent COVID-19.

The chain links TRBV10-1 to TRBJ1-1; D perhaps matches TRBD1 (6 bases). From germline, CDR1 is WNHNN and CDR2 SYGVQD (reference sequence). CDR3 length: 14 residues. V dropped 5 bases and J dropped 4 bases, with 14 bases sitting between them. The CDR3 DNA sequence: TGCGCCAGCAGTCCGGGACACATCCCCACTGAAGCTTTCTTT. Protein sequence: CASSPGHIPTEAFF.

CDR3 bases: TGTGCCAGCTCACCGGGGGGAGAGACCCAGTACTTC. It codes for CASSPGGETQYF. The rearrangement links TRBV18 to TRBJ2-5, with D maybe TRBD2 (6 bases). V was pared by 3 bases and J by 4 bases, with 6 bases between. The germline CDR1 and CDR2 sequences are KGHSH and LQKENI. The CDR3 loop spans 12 amino acids.

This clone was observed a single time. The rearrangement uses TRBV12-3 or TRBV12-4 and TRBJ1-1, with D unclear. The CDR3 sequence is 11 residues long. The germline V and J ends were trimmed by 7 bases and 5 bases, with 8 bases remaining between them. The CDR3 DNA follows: TGTGCCAGCACCATCGGGACTGAAGCTTTCTTT. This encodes CASTIGTEAFF.

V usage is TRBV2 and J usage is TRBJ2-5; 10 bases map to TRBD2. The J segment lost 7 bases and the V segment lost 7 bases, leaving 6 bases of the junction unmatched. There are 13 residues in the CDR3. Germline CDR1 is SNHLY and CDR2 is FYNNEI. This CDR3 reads CASKREGRGTQYF. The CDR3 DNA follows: TGTGCCAGCAAGCGGGAGGGGAGAGGGACCCAGTACTTC.

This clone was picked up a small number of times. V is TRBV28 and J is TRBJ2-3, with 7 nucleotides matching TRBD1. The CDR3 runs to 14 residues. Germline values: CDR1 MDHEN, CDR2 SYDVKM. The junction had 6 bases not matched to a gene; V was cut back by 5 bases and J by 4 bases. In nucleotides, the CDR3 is TGTGCCAGCAGTATACAGACAGGGCCAGATACGCAGTATTTT. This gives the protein CASSIQTGPDTQYF.

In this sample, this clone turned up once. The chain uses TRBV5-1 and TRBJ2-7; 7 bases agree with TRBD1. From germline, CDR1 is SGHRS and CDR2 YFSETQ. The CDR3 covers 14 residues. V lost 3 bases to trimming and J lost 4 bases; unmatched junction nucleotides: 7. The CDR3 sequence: CASSSQGSSYEQYF. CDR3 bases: TGCGCCAGCAGCTCACAGGGGTCGAGTTACGAGCAGTACTTC.

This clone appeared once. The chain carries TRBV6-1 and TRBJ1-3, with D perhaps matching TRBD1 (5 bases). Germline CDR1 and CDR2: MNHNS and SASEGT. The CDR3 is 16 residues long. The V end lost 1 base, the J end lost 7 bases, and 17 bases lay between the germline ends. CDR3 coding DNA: TGTGCCAGCAGTGAAGGGGTTAGGGGTATCCGGAACACCATATATTTT. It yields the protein CASSEGVRGIRNTIYF.

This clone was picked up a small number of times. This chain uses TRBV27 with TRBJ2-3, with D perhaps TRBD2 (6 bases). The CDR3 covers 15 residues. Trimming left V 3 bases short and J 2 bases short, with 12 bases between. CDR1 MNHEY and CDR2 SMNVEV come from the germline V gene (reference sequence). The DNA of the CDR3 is TGTGCCAGCAGTTTGGGGGGTTTCCTCACAGATACGCAGTATTTT. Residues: CASSLGGFLTDTQYF.

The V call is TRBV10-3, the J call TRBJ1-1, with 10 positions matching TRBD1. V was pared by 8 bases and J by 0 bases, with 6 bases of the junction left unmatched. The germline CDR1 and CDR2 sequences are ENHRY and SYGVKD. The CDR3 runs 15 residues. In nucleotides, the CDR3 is TGTGCCATCGGACAGGGGGGAAATTTGAACACTGAAGCTTTCTTT. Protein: CAIGQGGNLNTEAFF.

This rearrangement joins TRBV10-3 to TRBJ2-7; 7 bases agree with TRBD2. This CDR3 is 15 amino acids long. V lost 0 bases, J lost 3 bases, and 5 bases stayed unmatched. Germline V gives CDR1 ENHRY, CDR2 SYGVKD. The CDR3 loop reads CAISESESGVYEQYF. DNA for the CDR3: TGTGCCATCAGTGAGTCAGAAAGCGGGGTCTACGAGCAGTACTTC.

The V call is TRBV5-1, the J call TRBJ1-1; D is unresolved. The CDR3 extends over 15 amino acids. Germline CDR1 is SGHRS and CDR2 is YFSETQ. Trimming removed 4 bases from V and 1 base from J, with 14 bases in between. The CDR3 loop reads CASSLFLSGNTEAFF. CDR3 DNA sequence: TGCGCCAGCAGCCTATTCCTAAGCGGGAACACTGAAGCTTTCTTT.

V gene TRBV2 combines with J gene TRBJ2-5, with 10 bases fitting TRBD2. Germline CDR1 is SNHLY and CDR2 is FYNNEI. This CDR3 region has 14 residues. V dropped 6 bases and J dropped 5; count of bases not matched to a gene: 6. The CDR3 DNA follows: TGTGCCAGCAGACCCGGACTAGCGGTGGAGACCCAGTACTTC. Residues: CASRPGLAVETQYF. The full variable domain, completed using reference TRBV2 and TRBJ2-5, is EPEVTQTPSHQVTQMGQEVILRCVPISNHLYFYWYRQILGQKVEFLVSFYNNEISEKSEIFDDQFSVERPDGSNFTLKIRSTKLEDSAMYFCASRPGLAVETQYFGPGTRLLVL.

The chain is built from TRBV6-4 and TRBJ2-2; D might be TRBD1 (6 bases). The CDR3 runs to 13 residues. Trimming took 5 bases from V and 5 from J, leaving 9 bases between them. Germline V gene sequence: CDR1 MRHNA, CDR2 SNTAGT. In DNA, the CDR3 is TGTGCCAGCAGTTCAGGGGTGACCGGGGAGCTGTTTTTT. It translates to CASSSGVTGELFF.

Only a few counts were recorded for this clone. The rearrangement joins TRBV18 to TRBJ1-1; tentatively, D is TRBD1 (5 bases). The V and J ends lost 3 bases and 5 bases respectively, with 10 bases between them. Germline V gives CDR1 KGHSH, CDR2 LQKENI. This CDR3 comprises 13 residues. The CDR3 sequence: CASSPGQVTEAFF. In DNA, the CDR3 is TGTGCCAGCTCACCGGGGCAGGTGACTGAAGCTTTCTTT.

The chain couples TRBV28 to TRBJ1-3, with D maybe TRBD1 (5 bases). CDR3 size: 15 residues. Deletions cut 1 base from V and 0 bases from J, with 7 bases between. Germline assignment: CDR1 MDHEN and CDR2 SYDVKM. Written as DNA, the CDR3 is TGTGCCAGCAGTTTATCAGGGAACTCTGGAAACACCATATATTTT. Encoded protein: CASSLSGNSGNTIYF.

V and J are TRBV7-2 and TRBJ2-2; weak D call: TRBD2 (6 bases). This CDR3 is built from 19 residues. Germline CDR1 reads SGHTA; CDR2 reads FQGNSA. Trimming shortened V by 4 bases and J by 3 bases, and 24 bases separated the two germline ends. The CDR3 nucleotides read TGTGCCAGCAGCTCACCCGACAGTTCCGGGAGTTCTCACACCGGGGAGCTGTTTTTT. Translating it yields CASSSPDSSGSSHTGELFF.

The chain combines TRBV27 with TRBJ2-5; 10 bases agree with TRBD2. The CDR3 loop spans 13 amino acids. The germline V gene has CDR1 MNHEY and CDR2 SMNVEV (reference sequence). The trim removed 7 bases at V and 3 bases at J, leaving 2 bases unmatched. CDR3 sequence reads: CASKAGGEETQYF. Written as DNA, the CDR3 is TGTGCCAGCAAAGCGGGAGGGGAAGAGACCCAGTACTTC.

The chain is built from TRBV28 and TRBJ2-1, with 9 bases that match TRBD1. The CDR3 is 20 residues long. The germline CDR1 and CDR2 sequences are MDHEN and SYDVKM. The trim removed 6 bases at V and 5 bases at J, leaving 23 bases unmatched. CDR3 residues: CASSRTQQGAILWPDNEQFF. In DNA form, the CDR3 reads TGTGCCAGCAGCCGAACCCAACAGGGGGCAATCTTATGGCCGGACAATGAGCAGTTCTTC.

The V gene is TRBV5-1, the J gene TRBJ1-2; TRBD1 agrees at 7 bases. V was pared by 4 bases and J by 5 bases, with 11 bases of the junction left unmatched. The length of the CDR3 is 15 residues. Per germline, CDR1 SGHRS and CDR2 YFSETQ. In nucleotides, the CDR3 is TGCGCCAGCAGCGATCCGTCGGGACAGTCTTATGGCTACACCTTC. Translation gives CASSDPSGQSYGYTF.

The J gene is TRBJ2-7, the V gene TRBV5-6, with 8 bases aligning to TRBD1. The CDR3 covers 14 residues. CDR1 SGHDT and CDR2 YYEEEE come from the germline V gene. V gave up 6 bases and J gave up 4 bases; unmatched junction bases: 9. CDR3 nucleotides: TGTGCCAGCAACCACCGGGACAGGTGGTACGAGCAGTACTTC. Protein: CASNHRDRWYEQYF.

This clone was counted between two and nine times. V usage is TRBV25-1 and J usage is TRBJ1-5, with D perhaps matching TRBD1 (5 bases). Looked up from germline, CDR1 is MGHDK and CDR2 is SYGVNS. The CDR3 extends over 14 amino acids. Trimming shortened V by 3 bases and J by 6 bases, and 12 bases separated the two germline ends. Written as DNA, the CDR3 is TGTGCCAGCAGTGAGCAGGGTTGGGCTCAGCCCCAGCATTTT. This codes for CASSEQGWAQPQHF.